These 11 T cell receptor beta chains were all obtained from the same sample, sequenced in a study of blood T cell repertoires in COVID-19 (dated by TCRdb to the early 2020s). The library came from the immunoSEQ multiplex PCR assay. TCRdb obtained this table from immuneACCESS and retained in-frame rearrangements with V and J assigned. These tables miss some clones; where compared with another copy, unresolved V genes account for less than half of the shortfall, and the remainder is unexplained. The sample table records roughly 150,000 clones; about 90% of these occur just once. Approximately 4% of the sample comes from the top ten. The sample taken for sequencing was peripheral blood. The receptors shown here come from an older woman with acute or convalescent COVID-19.

The J gene is TRBJ1-2, the V gene TRBV18; 8 nucleotides line up with TRBD1. The V and J ends lost 0 bases and 2 bases, in that order; junction bases with no gene match: 8. Germline lookup yields CDR1 KGHSH and CDR2 LQKENI. The CDR3 covers 17 residues. CDR3 in amino acids: CASSPPWTGNANYGYTF. DNA for the CDR3: TGTGCCAGCTCACCACCTTGGACAGGGAATGCGAACTATGGCTACACCTTC.

The chain carries TRBV25-1 and TRBJ1-2; D unclear. The CDR3 is 14 residues long. The V end lost 4 bases, the J end lost 3 bases, and 12 bases lay between the germline ends. The germline V gene encodes CDR1 MGHDK and CDR2 SYGVNS. As DNA, the CDR3 is TGTGCCAGCAGTGGGCCTGGGAGGGACTATGGCTACACCTTC. This encodes CASSGPGRDYGYTF.

This sequence joins TRBV11-2 and TRBJ1-5; 8 nucleotides match TRBD1. This CDR3 comprises 15 residues. J lost 4 bases, V lost 1 base, and 3 bases had no gene match. The germline V gene encodes CDR1 SGHAT and CDR2 FQNNGV. The CDR3 sequence: CASSLGRTGNQPQHF. CDR3 in DNA: TGTGCCAGCAGCTTAGGTAGGACAGGGAATCAGCCCCAGCATTTT.

This clone has a single count. V is TRBV5-1 and J is TRBJ2-5, with 9 bases identical to TRBD1. There are 13 residues in the CDR3. Germline CDR1 and CDR2: SGHRS and YFSETQ. V lost 4 bases, J lost 3 bases, and 1 base stayed unmatched. The CDR3 loop reads CASSRQGEETQYF. DNA of the CDR3: TGCGCCAGCAGCAGACAGGGGGAAGAGACCCAGTACTTC. Combining the CDR3 with reference TRBV5-1 and TRBJ2-5 gives the whole variable domain KAGVTQTPRYLIKTRGQQVTLSCSPISGHRSVSWYQQTPGQGLQFLFEYFSETQRNKGNFPGRFSGRQFSNSRSEMNVSTLELGDSALYLCASSRQGEETQYFGPGTRLLVL.

This rearrangement joins TRBV21-1 to TRBJ1-5; the D call of TRBD1 is as the table states it, not checked on the DNA. TRBV21-1 corresponds to a pseudogene. This CDR3 has 13 amino acids. The CDR3 region has the DNA TGTGCCAGCAAACACAGGGCCCATCAGCCCCAGCATTTT. This sequence encodes CASKHRAHQPQHF.

V and J are TRBV6-2 or TRBV6-3 and TRBJ2-7, with 9 positions matching TRBD1. Losses at the gene ends were 0 bases for V and 5 bases for J; bases not matched to a gene: 11. This CDR3 is built from 17 residues. Germline-derived CDR1 and CDR2 are MNHEY and SVGEGT. This CDR3 reads CASSYSIPGTGSHEQYF. As DNA, the CDR3 is TGTGCCAGCAGTTACTCTATTCCCGGGACAGGGTCCCACGAGCAGTACTTC.

The chain couples TRBV4-2 to TRBJ2-2; 8 nucleotides line up with TRBD1. V lost 2 bases and J lost 4; bases outside the gene matches: 6. This CDR3 has 16 residues. Germline V lookup: CDR1 LGHNA, CDR2 YNFKEQ. CDR3: CASSQRQGYSTGELFF. The CDR3 DNA is TGTGCCAGCAGCCAAAGACAGGGGTATAGCACCGGGGAGCTGTTTTTT.

About this clone: Compared with germline, one end of the junction differs, possibly owing to a read error. The chain links TRBV29-1 to TRBJ1-2; D is possibly TRBD1 (6 bases). Germline V gives CDR1 SQVTM, CDR2 ANQGSEA. The CDR3 has 14 amino acids. CDR3 region: CSVQDNRAHYGYTF. The CDR3 DNA reads TGCAGCGTTCAAGACAACAGGGCCCACTATGGCTACACCTTC.

The rearrangement joins TRBV30 to TRBJ2-6, with D perhaps matching TRBD1 (6 bases). Deletions cut 3 bases from V and 0 bases from J, with 12 bases between. The CDR3 has 16 residues. Per the germline V gene, CDR1 is GTSNPN and CDR2 is SVGIG (reference sequence). CDR3 sequence: CAWSTGSSSGANVLTF. CDR3 coding DNA: TGTGCCTGGAGCACAGGGTCTTCCTCTGGGGCCAACGTCCTGACTTTC.

The chain has TRBV7-9 and TRBJ1-6; 9 bases map to TRBD1. The CDR3 spans 14 residues. Germline trimming cut 4 bases from V and 7 bases from J; bases unmatched to any gene: 2. The germline V gene has CDR1 SEHNR and CDR2 FQNEAQ (reference sequence). The CDR3 protein is CASSSTGGNSPLHF. The DNA for the CDR3 is TGTGCCAGCAGCTCGACAGGGGGAAATTCACCCCTCCACTTT.

V gene TRBV6-5 combines with J gene TRBJ2-7, with TRBD2 matching 14 bases. The V and J ends lost 5 bases and 6 bases, in that order; junction bases with no gene match: 3. This CDR3 is 14 amino acids long. Germline CDR1 reads MNHEY; CDR2 reads SVGAGI. CDR3 sequence (DNA): TGTGCCAGCAGTCCGACTAGCGGGAGGGCCGAGCAGTACTTC. Translating gives CASSPTSGRAEQYF.